The clone carrying this T cell receptor beta chain was found a few times. The record originates from a study of T cells in Graves' hyperthyroidism and ophthalmopathy. From RNA transcripts, TCR beta CDR3 regions were amplified. HTBI primers were employed in a first-round RT-PCR of the TCR CDR3. Using its own MiXCR run on the multiplex PCR reads, TCRdb lists one record per CDR3 protein. The sample carries hundreds of thousands of distinct CDR3 sequences, roughly 14% recorded once. Germline V gives CDR1 SGHTA, CDR2 FQGTGA. Losses at the gene ends were 5 bases for V and 6 bases for J; bases not matched to a gene: 10. CDR3 length: 15 residues.

The sequenced sample was blood. The rearrangement uses TRBV7-3 and TRBJ1-1, with 9 nucleotides matching TRBD1. The sequence was collected from a woman aged 50 to 65 with Graves' ophthalmopathy. The CDR3 is CASSPGQGRTAEAFF. CDR3 DNA sequence: TGTGCCAGCAGCCCCGGACAGGGGAGAACTGCTGAAGCTTTCTTT.